This T cell receptor beta chain was sequenced during a study of T cells expressing NK-cell markers. At the level of the study: The eight sequenced donors comprised seven who were HCMV-seropositive and one who was seronegative. Notes on the study in general: The CD3+CD56-NKG2C+ fraction was also led by these clonotypes in a handful of donors. Whether the expanded NKG2C+ T cell clones recognized HCMV remained unclear.

The TCR beta cDNA came from 5'RACE template switching with UMIs. TCRdb re-called the 5' RACE reads; one entry per CDR3 protein, DNA not given. The sample holds some 440,000 distinct CDR3 sequences. With regard to this clonotype: The antigen is unknown.

The length of the CDR3 is 14 residues. Material for sequencing was blood T cells: a sorted CD56 or NKG2C T cell subset, CD4+ or CD8+ T cells, or bulk PBMC T cells (not recorded which). The TCR was taken from a woman aged 50 to 60 in good health. This rearrangement joins TRBV12-3 or TRBV12-4 to TRBJ1-5; there is no DNA to check the TCRdb D call of TRBD1. CDR3 amino acids: CASSLGTDNQPQHF.